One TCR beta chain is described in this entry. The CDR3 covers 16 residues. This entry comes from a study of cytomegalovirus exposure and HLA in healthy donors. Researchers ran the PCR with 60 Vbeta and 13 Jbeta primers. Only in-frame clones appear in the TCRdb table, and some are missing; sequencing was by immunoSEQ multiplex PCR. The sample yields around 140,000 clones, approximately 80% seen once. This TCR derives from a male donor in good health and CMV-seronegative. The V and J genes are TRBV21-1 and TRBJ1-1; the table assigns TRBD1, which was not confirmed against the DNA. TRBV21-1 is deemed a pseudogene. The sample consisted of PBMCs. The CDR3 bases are TGTGCCAGCATACCGGCCCCCGGGACAGCGAACACTGAAGCTTTCTTT. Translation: CASIPAPGTANTEAFF.